This TCR beta chain was captured in a study of identical twins. TCRdb used MiXCR to reprocess the 5' RACE reads, holding one entry per CDR3 protein. Among 690,000 or so distinct CDR3 sequences listed, around 8.6% were seen once. From germline, CDR1 is DFQATT and CDR2 SNEGSKA (reference sequence). V lost 8 bases to trimming and J lost 5 bases; unmatched junction nucleotides: 10. The CDR3 totals 15 residues. Healthy Caucasians were all of the donors. This same sample was also taken into another study, of yellow fever vaccine responses in identical twins.

The sequenced sample consisted of PBMCs. The genes are TRBV20-1 and TRBJ2-2, with 11 bases lining up with TRBD1. The source of this sequence is a woman aged 18-29 years in good health. DNA of the CDR3: TGCAGTAGTCCCGGACAGGGGGCGAGGACCGGGGAGCTGTTTTTT. Its protein is CSSPGQGARTGELFF.